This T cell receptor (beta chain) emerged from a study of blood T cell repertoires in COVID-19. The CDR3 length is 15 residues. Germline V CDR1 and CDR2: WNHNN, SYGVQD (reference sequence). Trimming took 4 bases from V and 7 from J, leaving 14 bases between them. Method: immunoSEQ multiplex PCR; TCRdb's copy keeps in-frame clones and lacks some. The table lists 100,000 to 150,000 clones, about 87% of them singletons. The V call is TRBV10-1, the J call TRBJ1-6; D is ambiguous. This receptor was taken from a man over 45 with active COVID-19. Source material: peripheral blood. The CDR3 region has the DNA TGCGCCAGCAGTGCCGCAGGAGGAAGGAATTCACCCCTCCACTTT. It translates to CASSAAGGRNSPLHF.